This entry lists 4 T cell receptor beta chains sequenced from one sample in a study of blood T cell repertoires in COVID-19. TCRdb's table, derived via immunoSEQ multiplex PCR, lists solely in-frame clones and lacks some. The sample has roughly 200,000 clones, about 83% seen once; the top ten hold 8.5% to 10%. What was sequenced was peripheral blood. The receptors shown here come from a man between 40 and 49 years old with active or convalescent COVID-19.

This clone is a singleton in its sample. The V gene is TRBV4-1, the J gene TRBJ1-5; D gene ambiguous. Trimming took off 1 base at V and 3 bases at J, with 16 bases between the two ends. CDR3 size: 17 residues. Germline CDR1 is MGHRA and CDR2 is YSYEKL. CDR3 sequence (DNA): TGCGCCAGCAGCCAAGGGGGTGTTGCGCGGGTCAATCAGCCCCAGCATTTT. It encodes CASSQGGVARVNQPQHF.

This chain uses TRBV25-1 with TRBJ1-2; D ambiguous. Trimming pared 1 base from V and 6 bases from J, leaving 12 bases between. CDR1 and CDR2 from the germline V gene are MGHDK and SYGVNS. The CDR3 covers 14 residues. DNA of the CDR3: TGTGCCAGCAGTGAATCGTGGCTGAGGGATGGCTACACCTTC. This encodes CASSESWLRDGYTF.

The rearrangement uses TRBV24-1 and TRBJ1-2; no definite D call. The germline gives CDR1 KGHDR, CDR2 SFDVKD. V was clipped by 4 bases and J by 6 bases, with 11 bases between them. This CDR3 has 13 amino acids. The CDR3 DNA follows: TGTGCCACCAGTGAGACCGGGTCCAATGGCTACACCTTC. Residues: CATSETGSNGYTF.

The chain joins TRBV28 to TRBJ1-4; tentative D call: TRBD1 (5 bases). Trimming removed 3 bases from V and 7 bases from J, with 12 bases in between. From germline, CDR1 is MDHEN and CDR2 SYDVKM. CDR3 length: 14 amino acids. CDR3 protein: CASSFRGPSEKLFF. CDR3 bases: TGTGCCAGCAGTTTTAGGGGCCCGAGTGAAAAACTGTTTTTT.